Below, 18 T cell receptor beta chains from the same sample are listed, as sequenced in a study of breast tumors, draining lymph nodes, adjacent tissues. One entry per CDR3 protein results from TCRdb running MiXCR on the multiplex PCR reads. The sample yields approximately 150,000 distinct CDR3 sequences, 33% seen once. Breast cancer patients provided tissue from their axillary draining lymph nodes. Specimen: axillary lymph node tissue. These receptors all stem from a female donor with breast cancer. Some clones in this sample may be carry-over from other donors' samples.

This chain joins TRBV7-8 and TRBJ2-7, with D tentatively TRBD1 or TRBD2 (5 bases each). The CDR3 is 15 residues long. V lost 5 bases and J lost 0, with 14 bases in between. Germline V CDR1 and CDR2: SGHVS, FQNEAQ. CDR3 sequence: CASSALGTTSYEQYF. CDR3 in DNA: TGTGCCAGCAGCGCACTAGGGACCACCTCCTACGAGCAGTACTTC.

Note on this clonotype: This may be a read error: a much more frequent sequence differs by one nucleotide. This sequence joins TRBV5-5 and TRBJ2-5; tentatively, D is TRBD2 (7 bases). There are 12 residues in the CDR3. Germline lookup yields CDR1 SGHKS and CDR2 YYEKEE (reference sequence). Trimming cost V 5 bases and J 7 bases, with 12 bases left between them. CDR3 sequence (DNA): TGTGCCAGCAGGCCGGGGGGCGCGACCCAGTACTTC. It translates to CASRPGGATQYF. The full variable domain, with the rest looked up from reference TRBV5-5 and TRBJ2-5, is DAGVTQSPTHLIKTRGQQVTLRCSPISGHKSVSWYQQVLGQGPQFIFQYYEKEERGRGNFPDRFSARQFPNYSSELNVNALLLGDSALYLCASRPGGATQYFGPGTRLLVL.

This clonotype was counted ten times or more. This rearrangement joins TRBV20-1 to TRBJ2-1; 13 bases fit TRBD2. Germline assignment: CDR1 DFQATT and CDR2 SNEGSKA (reference sequence). The trim removed 5 bases at V and 9 bases at J, leaving 10 bases unmatched. This CDR3 is built from 15 residues. CDR3: CSAPSLAGGPSEQFF. CDR3 nucleotide sequence: TGCAGTGCTCCCTCACTAGCGGGAGGGCCAAGTGAGCAGTTCTTC.

Remarks on this clonotype: At one boundary the junction diverges from the germline segment, which might be a read error. The V call is TRBV7-8, the J call TRBJ2-3; 8 bases are a match to TRBD1. CDR1 and CDR2 from the germline V gene are SGHVS and FQNEAQ. This CDR3 spans 16 amino acids. The CDR3 sequence is CASSFGTGHGTDTQYF. The CDR3, as DNA: TGTGCCAGCAGCTTCGGGACAGGCCACGGCACAGATACGCAGTACTTT.

This clonotype appeared many times. V usage is TRBV4-3 and J usage is TRBJ2-7; D remains unclear. V lost 0 bases and J lost 2, with 8 bases in between. CDR1 is LGHNA, CDR2 YSLEER, per germline. The CDR3 has 14 residues. DNA of the CDR3: TGCGCCAGCAGCCAAGATAGGTCTACCTACGAGCAGTACTTC. Amino acid sequence: CASSQDRSTYEQYF.

This clonotype was recorded only once. The junction differs from germline at one of its ends, possibly a read error. The chain couples TRBV4-3 to TRBJ2-3, with D perhaps being TRBD1 or TRBD2 (5 bases each). Germline values: CDR1 LGHNA, CDR2 YSLEER. CDR3 length equals 16 residues. The CDR3 bases are TGCGCCAGCAGCCAAGATCACGGTTCTAGCACAGGTACGCGGTATTTT. This translates into CASSQDHGSSTGTRYF.

This clonotype was counted only a few times. Here the CDR3 reads CSASGSLGRSNSPLHF. The DNA for the CDR3 is TGCAGTGCTAGTGGGTCGTTGGGACGATCAAATTCACCCCTCCACTTT. The chain is built from TRBV20-1 and TRBJ1-6; a weak D match, TRBD1 (5 bases). This CDR3 spans 16 amino acids. V was cut by 3 bases and J by 7 bases, with 19 bases left in between. Germline V CDR1 and CDR2: DFQATT, SNEGSKA (reference sequence).

For this clonotype: A much larger clone lies a single base off, so this may be a read error. This chain connects TRBV20-1 to TRBJ2-1; TRBD2 aligns across 7 bases. Germline V CDR1 and CDR2: DFQATT, SNEGSKA (reference sequence). The CDR3 is 13 amino acids. The CDR3 bases are TGCAGGGCCCTGAGACTAGCTTCCAATGAGCAGTTCTTC. Amino acids: CRALRLASNEQFF.

This clonotype appeared many times. The V and J genes are TRBV12-3 or TRBV12-4 and TRBJ2-2; possible D gene TRBD2, 5 bases. CDR3 length: 15 amino acids. V was cut by 5 bases and J by 2 bases, with 12 bases left in between. The DNA of the CDR3 is TGTGCCAGCAGTACCCGAACGGGAAACACCGGGGAGCTGTTTTTT. Amino acids: CASSTRTGNTGELFF.

This clonotype has more than one count but fewer than ten. A read error is possible here, since a much larger clone lies one base away. The chain is built from TRBV6-5 and TRBJ2-1, with 9 bases that match TRBD2. V lost 7 bases to trimming and J lost 9 bases; unmatched junction nucleotides: 7. The CDR3 sequence is 13 residues long. Germline V CDR1 and CDR2: MNHEY, SVGAGI. CDR3 loop: CASTSTSGCEQFF. Here the CDR3 DNA reads TGTGCCAGCACTTCGACTAGCGGTTGTGAGCAGTTCTTC.

The chain combines TRBV19 with TRBJ2-7; no reliable D call. The CDR3 is 11 residues long. Trimming shortened V by 6 bases and J by 5 bases, and 8 bases separated the two germline ends. CDR1 is LNHDA, CDR2 SQIVND, per germline (reference sequence). As DNA, the CDR3 is TGTGCCAGTAGGGCTTGGGACGAGCAGTACTTC. Residues: CASRAWDEQYF.

This clonotype has a count of ten or more. The chain employs TRBV12-3 or TRBV12-4 and TRBJ1-2; 9 bases are a match to TRBD1. The J segment lost 7 bases and the V segment lost 6 bases, leaving 6 bases of the junction unmatched. The CDR3 has 13 amino acids. This CDR3 is CASSLQGAGGYTF. As DNA, the CDR3 is TGTGCCAGCAGCCTACAGGGGGCCGGTGGCTACACCTTC.

On this clonotype: No conserved phenylalanine or tryptophan ends this CDR3, so it is likely a read error. The chain joins TRBV24-1 to TRBJ2-7; D is possibly TRBD1 (6 bases). In germline, CDR1 is KGHDR, CDR2 SFDVKD. The CDR3 spans 15 residues. V was shortened by 2 bases and J by 1 base, with 11 bases between the two germline ends. The CDR3 spells CATSDSLGQSYEQYL. In DNA form, the CDR3 reads TGTGCCACCAGTGATTCTCTCGGACAGTCCTACGAGCAGTACCTC.

This clonotype was observed at least ten times. The genes are TRBV19 and TRBJ2-7; perhaps TRBD1 as D (5 bases). CDR3 length: 14 residues. Germline CDR1 reads LNHDA; CDR2 reads SQIVND (reference sequence). V was cut by 1 base and J by 7 bases, with 14 bases left in between. DNA of the CDR3: TGTGCCAGTAGTATAGGCCGACTGAAGGGGGAGCAGTACTTC. This codes for CASSIGRLKGEQYF.

In its sample, this clonotype was seen many times. The chain combines TRBV5-1 with TRBJ2-7, with unresolved D. Germline V gene lookup returns CDR1 SGHRS and CDR2 YFSETQ. The CDR3 contains 14 residues. V was shortened by 4 bases and J by 4 bases, with 15 bases between the two germline ends. For the CDR3, the DNA is TGCGCCAGCAGCCCCGAGGCCCGTGGGTACGAGCAGTACTTC. Translating it yields CASSPEARGYEQYF. The variable domain in full, completed from reference TRBV5-1 and TRBJ2-7, reads KAGVTQTPRYLIKTRGQQVTLSCSPISGHRSVSWYQQTPGQGLQFLFEYFSETQRNKGNFPGRFSGRQFSNSRSEMNVSTLELGDSALYLCASSPEARGYEQYFGPGTRLTVT.

This clonotype was picked up many times. The chain uses TRBV15 and TRBJ2-7, with D perhaps TRBD2 (6 bases). This CDR3 is 15 amino acids long. Per the germline V gene, CDR1 is LNHNV and CDR2 is YYDKDF (reference sequence). Deletions cut 1 base from V and 3 bases from J, with 13 bases between. The CDR3 DNA reads TGTGCCACCAGCAGAGGCGGGGACGGCCTCTACGAGCAGTACTTC. Amino acids: CATSRGGDGLYEQYF.

At least ten counts were recorded for this clonotype. This chain connects TRBV11-3 to TRBJ2-1; 8 nucleotides match TRBD2. This CDR3 has 16 residues. Germline V gene data show CDR1 as SGHNT and CDR2 as YENEEA. Germline trimming cut 5 bases from V and 8 bases from J; bases unmatched to any gene: 14. CDR3 sequence reads: CASSLGLALGSDEQFF. CDR3 sequence (DNA): TGTGCCAGCAGCCTAGGACTAGCTCTTGGTTCCGATGAGCAGTTCTTC.

The V gene is TRBV9, the J gene TRBJ2-5; D call uncertain. This CDR3 spans 14 amino acids. Trimming cost V 0 bases and J 7 bases, with 13 bases left between them. CDR1 and CDR2 (germline): SGDLS, YYNGEE. CDR3 amino acids: CASSVDSRTGTQYF. CDR3 sequence (DNA): TGTGCCAGCAGCGTAGATTCGAGAACCGGGACCCAGTACTTC.